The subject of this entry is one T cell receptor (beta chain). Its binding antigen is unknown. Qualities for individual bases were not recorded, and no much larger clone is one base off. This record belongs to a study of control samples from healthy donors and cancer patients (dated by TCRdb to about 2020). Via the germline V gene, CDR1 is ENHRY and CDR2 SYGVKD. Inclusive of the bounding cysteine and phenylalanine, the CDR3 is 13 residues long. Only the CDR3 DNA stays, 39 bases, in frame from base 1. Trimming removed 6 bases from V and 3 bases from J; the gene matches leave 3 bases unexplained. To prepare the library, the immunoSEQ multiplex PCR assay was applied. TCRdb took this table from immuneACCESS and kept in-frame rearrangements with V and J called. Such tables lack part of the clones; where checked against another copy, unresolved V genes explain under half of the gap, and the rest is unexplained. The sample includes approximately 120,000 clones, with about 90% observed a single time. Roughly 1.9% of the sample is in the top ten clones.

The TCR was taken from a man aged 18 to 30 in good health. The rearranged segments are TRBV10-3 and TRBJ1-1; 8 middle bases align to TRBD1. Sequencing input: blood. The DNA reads TGTGCCATCAGCCAGGACAGGGACACTGAAGCTTTCTTT. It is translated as CAISQDRDTEAFF.